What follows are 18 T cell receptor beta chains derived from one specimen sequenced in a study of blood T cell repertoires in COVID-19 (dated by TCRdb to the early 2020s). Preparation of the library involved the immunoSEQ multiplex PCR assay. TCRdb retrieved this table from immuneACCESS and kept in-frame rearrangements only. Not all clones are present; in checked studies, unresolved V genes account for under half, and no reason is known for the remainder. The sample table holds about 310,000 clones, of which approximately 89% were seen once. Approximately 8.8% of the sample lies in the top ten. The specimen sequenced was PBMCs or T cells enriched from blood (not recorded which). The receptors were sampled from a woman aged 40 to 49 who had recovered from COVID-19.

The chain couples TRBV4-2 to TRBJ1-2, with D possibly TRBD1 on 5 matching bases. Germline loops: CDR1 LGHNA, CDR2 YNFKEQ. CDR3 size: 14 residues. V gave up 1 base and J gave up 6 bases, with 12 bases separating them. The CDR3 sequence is CASSQVDSWDGYTF. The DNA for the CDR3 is TGTGCCAGCAGCCAAGTCGACAGTTGGGATGGCTACACCTTC.

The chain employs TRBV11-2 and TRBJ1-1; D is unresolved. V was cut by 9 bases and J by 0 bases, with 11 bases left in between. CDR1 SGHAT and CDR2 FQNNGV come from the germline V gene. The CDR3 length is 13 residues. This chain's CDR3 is CASSLAMNTEAFF. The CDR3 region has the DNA TGTGCCAGTAGCCTGGCCATGAACACTGAAGCTTTCTTT.

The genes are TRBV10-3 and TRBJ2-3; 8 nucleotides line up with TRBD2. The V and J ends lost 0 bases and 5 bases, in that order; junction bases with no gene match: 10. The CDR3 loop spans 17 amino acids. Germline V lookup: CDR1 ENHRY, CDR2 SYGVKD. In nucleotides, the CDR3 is TGTGCCATCAGTGAGTCCCCCCCGGGGGGGCCGGGAGATACGCAGTATTTT. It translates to CAISESPPGGPGDTQYF.

In nucleotides, the CDR3 is TGTGCCAGTAGTATAGATCGTATAGCCTCCACAGATACGCAGTATTTT. Translated: CASSIDRIASTDTQYF. The chain couples TRBV19 to TRBJ2-3, with D hard to call. This CDR3 has 16 amino acids. V was pared by 0 bases and J by 2 bases, with 12 bases between. Per germline, CDR1 LNHDA and CDR2 SQIVND (reference sequence).

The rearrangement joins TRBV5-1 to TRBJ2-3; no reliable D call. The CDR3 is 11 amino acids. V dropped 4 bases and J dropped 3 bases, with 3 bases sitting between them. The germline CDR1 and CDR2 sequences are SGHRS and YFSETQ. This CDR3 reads CASSHTDTQYF. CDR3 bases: TGCGCCAGCAGCCATACAGATACGCAGTATTTT. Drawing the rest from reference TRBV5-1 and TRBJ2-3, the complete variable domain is KAGVTQTPRYLIKTRGQQVTLSCSPISGHRSVSWYQQTPGQGLQFLFEYFSETQRNKGNFPGRFSGRQFSNSRSEMNVSTLELGDSALYLCASSHTDTQYFGPGTRLTVL.

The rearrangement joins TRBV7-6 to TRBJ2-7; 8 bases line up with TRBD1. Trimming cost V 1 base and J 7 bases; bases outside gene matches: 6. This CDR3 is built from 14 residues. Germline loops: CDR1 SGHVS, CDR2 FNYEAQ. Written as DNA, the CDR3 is TGTGCCAGCAGCTTAGGAACAGGGGGGAGGGAGCAGTACTTC. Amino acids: CASSLGTGGREQYF.

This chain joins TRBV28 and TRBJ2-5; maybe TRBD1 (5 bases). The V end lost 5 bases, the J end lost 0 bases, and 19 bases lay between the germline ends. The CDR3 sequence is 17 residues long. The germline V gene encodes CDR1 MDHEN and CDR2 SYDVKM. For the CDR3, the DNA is TGTGCCAGCAGTCAGGGATTACTCCAAAAAGACCAAGAGACCCAGTACTTC. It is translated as CASSQGLLQKDQETQYF. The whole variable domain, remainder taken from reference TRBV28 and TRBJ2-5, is DVKVTQSSRYLVKRTGEKVFLECVQDMDHENMFWYRQDPGLGLRLIYFSYDVKMKEKGDIPEGYSVSREKKERFSLILESASTNQTSMYLCASSQGLLQKDQETQYFGPGTRLLVL.

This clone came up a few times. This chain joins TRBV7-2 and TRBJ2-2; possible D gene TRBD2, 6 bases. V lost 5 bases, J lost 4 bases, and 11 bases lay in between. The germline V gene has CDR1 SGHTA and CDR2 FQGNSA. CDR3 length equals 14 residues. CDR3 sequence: CASSTTSSTGELFF. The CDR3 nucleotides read TGTGCCAGCAGCACCACTAGCAGCACCGGGGAGCTGTTTTTT.

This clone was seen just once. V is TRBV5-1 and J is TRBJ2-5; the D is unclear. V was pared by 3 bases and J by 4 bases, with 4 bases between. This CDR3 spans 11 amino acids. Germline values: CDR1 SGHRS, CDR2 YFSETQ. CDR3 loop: CASSSGETQYF. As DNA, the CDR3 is TGCGCCAGCAGCTCCGGAGAGACCCAGTACTTC. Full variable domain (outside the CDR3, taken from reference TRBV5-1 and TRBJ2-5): KAGVTQTPRYLIKTRGQQVTLSCSPISGHRSVSWYQQTPGQGLQFLFEYFSETQRNKGNFPGRFSGRQFSNSRSEMNVSTLELGDSALYLCASSSGETQYFGPGTRLLVL.

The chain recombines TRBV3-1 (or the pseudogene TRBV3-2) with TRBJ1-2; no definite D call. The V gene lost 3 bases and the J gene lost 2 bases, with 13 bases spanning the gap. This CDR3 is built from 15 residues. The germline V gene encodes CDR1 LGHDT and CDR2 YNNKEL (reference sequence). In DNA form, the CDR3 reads TGTGCCAGCAGCCACGAGGGCGTCCCGAACTATGGCTACACCTTC. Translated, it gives CASSHEGVPNYGYTF.

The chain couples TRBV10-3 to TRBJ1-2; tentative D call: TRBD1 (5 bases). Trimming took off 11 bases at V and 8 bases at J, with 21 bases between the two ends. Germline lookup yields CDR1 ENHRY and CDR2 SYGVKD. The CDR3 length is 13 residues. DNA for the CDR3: TGTGCCTCGCACCTTGGTTCAGGGCGAGGCTACACCTTC. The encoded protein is CASHLGSGRGYTF.

The CDR3 loop is CALGSGSGNTIYF. DNA for the CDR3: TGTGCCTTGGGGTCGGGTTCTGGAAACACCATATATTTT. The chain combines TRBV30 with TRBJ1-3; D unresolved. This CDR3 region has 13 residues. Trimming took 7 bases from V and 1 from J, leaving 11 bases between them. Germline V gene lookup returns CDR1 GTSNPN and CDR2 SVGIG (reference sequence).

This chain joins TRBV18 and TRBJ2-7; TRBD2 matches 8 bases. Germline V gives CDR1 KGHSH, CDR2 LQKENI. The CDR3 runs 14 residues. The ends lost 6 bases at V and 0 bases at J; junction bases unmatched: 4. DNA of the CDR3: TGTGCCAGCTCGAGCGGGGGCGGCTCCTACGAGCAGTACTTC. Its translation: CASSSGGGSYEQYF. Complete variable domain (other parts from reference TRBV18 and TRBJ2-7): NAGVMQNPRHLVRRRGQEARLRCSPMKGHSHVYWYRQLPEEGLKFMVYLQKENIIDESGMPKERFSAEFPKEGPSILRIQQVVRGDSAAYFCASSSGGGSYEQYFGPGTRLTVT.

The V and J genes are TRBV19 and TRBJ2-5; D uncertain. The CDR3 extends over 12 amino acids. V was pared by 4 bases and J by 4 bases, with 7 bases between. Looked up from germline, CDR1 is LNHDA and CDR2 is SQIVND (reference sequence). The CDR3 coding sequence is TGTGCCAGTAGTAGGGCAGGAGAGACCCAGTACTTC. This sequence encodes CASSRAGETQYF.

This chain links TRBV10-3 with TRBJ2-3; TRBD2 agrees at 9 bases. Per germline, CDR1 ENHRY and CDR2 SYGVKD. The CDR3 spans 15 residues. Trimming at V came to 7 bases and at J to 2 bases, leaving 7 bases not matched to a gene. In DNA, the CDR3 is TGTGCCATCACAGCTAGCGGGGACAACACAGATACGCAGTATTTT. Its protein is CAITASGDNTDTQYF.

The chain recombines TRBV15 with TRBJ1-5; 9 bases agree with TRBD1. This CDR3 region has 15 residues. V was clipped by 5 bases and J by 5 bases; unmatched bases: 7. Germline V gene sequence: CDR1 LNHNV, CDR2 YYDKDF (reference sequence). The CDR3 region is CATSSRQGVDQPQHF. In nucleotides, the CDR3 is TGTGCCACCAGCTCGAGACAGGGGGTGGATCAGCCCCAGCATTTT.

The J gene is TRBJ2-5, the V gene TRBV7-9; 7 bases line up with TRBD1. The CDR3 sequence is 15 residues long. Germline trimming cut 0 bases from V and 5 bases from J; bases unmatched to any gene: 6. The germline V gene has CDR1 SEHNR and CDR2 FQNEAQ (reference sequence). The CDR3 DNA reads TGTGCCAGCAGCTTAGCGGGCACAGGGGTTGAGACCCAGTACTTC. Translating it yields CASSLAGTGVETQYF.

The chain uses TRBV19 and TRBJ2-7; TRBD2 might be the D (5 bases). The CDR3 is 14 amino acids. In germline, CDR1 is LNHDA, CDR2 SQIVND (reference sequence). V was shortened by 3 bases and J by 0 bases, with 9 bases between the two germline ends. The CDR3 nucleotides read TGTGCCAGTAGTATGGCCCGGGACTCCTACGAGCAGTACTTC. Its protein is CASSMARDSYEQYF.